A single sample is the source of the 26 T cell receptor beta chains below, sequenced in a study of memory CD4+ T cells and cytomegalovirus serostatus. Single viable CD3+CD4+CD8-CD45RO+ cells were sorted as the memory CD4+ T cells. Using immunoSEQ multiplex PCR, the repertoire was profiled, and TCRdb retains in-frame clones only, with some absent. Among 20,000 to 30,000 clones, around 75% were seen once, and the ten largest hold around 1%. The sequenced material came from memory CD4+ T cells from blood. The source of these receptors is an adult in good health and CMV-seronegative.

The chain joins TRBV6-5 to TRBJ1-1; maybe TRBD1 (6 bases). Deletions cut 7 bases from V and 11 bases from J, with 17 bases between. The CDR3 consists of 12 residues. CDR1 is MNHEY and CDR2 is SVGAGI in the germline V gene. The CDR3 here is CASTRSGGRAFF. CDR3 DNA: TGTGCCAGCACTCGAAGTGGGGGCAGGGCTTTCTTT.

The chain has TRBV6-9 and TRBJ2-7, with D unclear. V dropped 4 bases and J dropped 12 bases, with 13 bases sitting between them. The CDR3 has 11 residues. Germline V gene sequence: CDR1 MNHGY, CDR2 SVAAGI. CDR3 bases: TGTGCCAGCAGTTCGGGTAACGATTGGTACTTC. This sequence encodes CASSSGNDWYF.

The chain uses TRBV10-3 and TRBJ1-1, with D possibly being TRBD1 (5 bases). The V end lost 10 bases, the J end lost 2 bases, and 11 bases lay between the germline ends. There are 12 residues in the CDR3. Germline V lookup: CDR1 ENHRY, CDR2 SYGVKD. The CDR3 protein is CATGDVNTEAFF. In nucleotides, the CDR3 is TGTGCCACCGGGGACGTCAACACTGAAGCTTTCTTT.

This chain joins TRBV11-2 and TRBJ2-3; D unresolved. Germline V lookup: CDR1 SGHAT, CDR2 FQNNGV. The CDR3 runs to 13 residues. The ends were cut back, 3 bases at V and 4 bases at J, with 8 bases in the middle. The DNA for the CDR3 is TGTGCCAGCAGCTTTAAGGGTGCAGATACGCAGTATTTT. The encoded protein is CASSFKGADTQYF.

This clone was detected only a few times. This chain connects TRBV27 to TRBJ2-3; the match to TRBD2 covers 12 bases. The germline V gene has CDR1 MNHEY and CDR2 SMNVEV (reference sequence). The V gene end was trimmed by 4 bases and the J gene end by 5 bases; junction bases not matched to a gene: 7. This CDR3 region has 16 residues. The CDR3 sequence: CASSSKTSGSVDTQYF. CDR3 nucleotide sequence: TGTGCCAGCAGTTCTAAGACTAGCGGGAGTGTAGATACGCAGTATTTT.

This clone was observed a handful of times. The gene calls are TRBV11-2 and TRBJ2-7, with TRBD2 as a possible D gene (6 bases). This CDR3 region has 14 residues. The ends were cut back, 0 bases at V and 3 bases at J, with 9 bases in the middle. CDR1 is SGHAT and CDR2 is FQNNGV in the germline V gene. The CDR3 loop is CASSLDPGVYEQYF. In DNA form, the CDR3 reads TGTGCCAGCAGCTTAGACCCGGGGGTCTACGAGCAGTACTTC.

This chain joins TRBV6-1 and TRBJ2-5, with unresolved D. Trimming pared 3 bases from V and 2 bases from J, leaving 7 bases between. CDR1 is MNHNS and CDR2 is SASEGT in the germline V gene. This CDR3 has 13 amino acids. CDR3: CASSEQSQETQYF. CDR3 sequence (DNA): TGTGCCAGCAGTGAGCAATCACAAGAGACCCAGTACTTC.

The chain recombines TRBV9 with TRBJ2-1; 10 bases align to TRBD2. V gave up 7 bases and J gave up 0 bases; unmatched junction bases: 7. This CDR3 is built from 16 residues. Germline V lookup: CDR1 SGDLS, CDR2 YYNGEE. CDR3 in DNA: TGTGCCAGCGATAGCGGGGGGCTCAGCTCCTACAATGAGCAGTTCTTC. Translated: CASDSGGLSSYNEQFF.

The J gene is TRBJ1-2, the V gene TRBV4-3; D might be TRBD1 (5 bases). Between the trimmed V and J ends, which lost 0 bases and 7 bases, there was a span of 15 bases. The CDR3 is 15 amino acids. Germline-derived CDR1 and CDR2 are LGHNA and YSLEER. The CDR3 nucleotides are TGCGCCAGCAGCCAAGACTATGGGACCTCAGGTGGCTACACCTTC. Translating it yields CASSQDYGTSGGYTF.

The chain uses TRBV7-2 and TRBJ2-2; the D is unclear. V lost 5 bases and J lost 5, with 12 bases in between. The CDR3 is 14 amino acids. From germline, CDR1 is SGHTA and CDR2 FQGNSA. The CDR3 loop is CASSPLLATGELFF. The CDR3 region has the DNA TGTGCCAGCAGCCCGCTCCTGGCTACCGGGGAGCTGTTTTTT.

The chain couples TRBV4-2 to TRBJ1-5; D is unresolved. This CDR3 region has 13 residues. Germline V gene data show CDR1 as LGHNA and CDR2 as YNFKEQ. Trimming took 0 bases from V and 6 from J, leaving 6 bases between them. The CDR3 bases are TGTGCCAGCAGCCAAGATCTGGGTCAGCCCCAGCATTTT. Protein: CASSQDLGQPQHF.

The table lists this clone with a few counts. V gene TRBV19 combines with J gene TRBJ1-2, with no clear D. CDR3 length: 15 residues. CDR1 is LNHDA and CDR2 is SQIVND in the germline V gene (reference sequence). Trimming pared 0 bases from V and 2 bases from J, leaving 10 bases between. This CDR3 reads CASSIEGGLNYGYTF. The CDR3, as DNA: TGTGCCAGTAGTATAGAGGGCGGCCTCAACTATGGCTACACCTTC. The full variable domain, with the rest looked up from reference TRBV19 and TRBJ1-2, is DGGITQSPKYLFRKEGQNVTLSCEQNLNHDAMYWYRQDPGQGLRLIYYSQIVNDFQKGDIAEGYSVSREKKESFPLTVTSAQKNPTAFYLCASSIEGGLNYGYTFGSGTRLTVV.

In nucleotides, the CDR3 is TGTGCCAGCTCACCACCTGGTACGCAGTATTTT. This translates into CASSPPGTQYF. The chain joins TRBV18 to TRBJ2-3, with unresolved D. CDR1 KGHSH and CDR2 LQKENI come from the germline V gene. This CDR3 spans 11 amino acids. Trimming cost V 0 bases and J 8 bases, with 3 bases left between them.

V usage is TRBV10-2 and J usage is TRBJ1-5; D remains unclear. Germline CDR1 and CDR2: WSHSY and SAAADI. V lost 7 bases and J lost 7, with 14 bases in between. The CDR3 is made up of 13 amino acids. CDR3 loop: CASTNLGGQPQHF. The CDR3, as DNA: TGCGCCAGCACGAACCTAGGCGGCCAGCCCCAGCATTTT.

This clone has only one observation. This rearrangement joins TRBV5-8 to TRBJ2-1, with TRBD2 identical over 9 bases. The CDR3 consists of 15 residues. The ends lost 4 bases at V and 8 bases at J; junction bases unmatched: 10. CDR1 and CDR2 (germline): SGHTS, YDEGEE. CDR3 in amino acids: CASSRRGGGADEQFF. CDR3 bases: TGTGCCAGCAGCAGGAGAGGCGGGGGGGCCGATGAGCAGTTCTTC.

This sequence joins TRBV4-1 and TRBJ2-1; D not certain. From germline, CDR1 is MGHRA and CDR2 YSYEKL. V lost 1 base and J lost 2, with 15 bases in between. The CDR3 contains 17 residues. The CDR3 nucleotides are TGCGCCAGCAGCCAAGCACCCAGAGCAGGACCCTACAATGAGCAGTTCTTC. It yields the protein CASSQAPRAGPYNEQFF.

In DNA, the CDR3 is TGTGCCAGCAGTTGGGCTAGAGGTTCACCCCTCCACTTT. It codes for CASSWARGSPLHF. V is TRBV28 and J is TRBJ1-6; D gene ambiguous. The CDR3 sequence is 13 residues long. CDR1 and CDR2 (germline): MDHEN, SYDVKM. V lost 4 bases and J 9 bases, leaving 10 bases between the germline ends. Combining the CDR3 with reference TRBV28 and TRBJ1-6 gives the whole variable domain DVKVTQSSRYLVKRTGEKVFLECVQDMDHENMFWYRQDPGLGLRLIYFSYDVKMKEKGDIPEGYSVSREKKERFSLILESASTNQTSMYLCASSWARGSPLHFGNGTRLTVT.

The chain links TRBV7-2 to TRBJ2-1, with D possibly called TRBD1 or TRBD2 (5 bases each). The germline V and J ends were trimmed by 1 base and 6 bases, with 10 bases remaining between them. The V gene's germline CDR1 is SGHTA and CDR2 FQGNSA. The CDR3 runs 14 residues. CDR3 in DNA: TGTGCCAGCAGCTTAGGGTTGAGGGGCAATGAGCAGTTCTTC. This translates into CASSLGLRGNEQFF.

The gene calls are TRBV6-6 and TRBJ2-7; a weak D match, TRBD1 (6 bases). Trimming cost V 9 bases and J 4 bases, with 16 bases left between them. This CDR3 is 13 amino acids long. Per germline, CDR1 MNHNY and CDR2 SVGAGI (reference sequence). CDR3 DNA: TGTGCCAGTCAGGGACATCTTAATTACGAGCAGTACTTC. Translated: CASQGHLNYEQYF.

The gene calls are TRBV10-1 and TRBJ1-4; 10 bases match TRBD1. Trimming at V came to 3 bases and at J to 10 bases, leaving 2 bases not matched to a gene. The CDR3 runs to 13 residues. In germline, CDR1 is WNHNN, CDR2 SYGVQD (reference sequence). The CDR3 DNA reads TGCGCCAGCAGTGAAAGGACAGGGGGAAAACTGTTTTTT. Translating gives CASSERTGGKLFF.

This chain links TRBV19 with TRBJ1-1, with 8 bases matching TRBD1. CDR3 length equals 18 residues. CDR1 and CDR2 from the germline V gene are LNHDA and SQIVND (reference sequence). The trim removed 5 bases at V and 0 bases at J, leaving 14 bases unmatched. This chain's CDR3 is CASSARTGRISLNTEAFF. The DNA for the CDR3 is TGTGCCAGTAGTGCTCGGACAGGGAGGATCTCGTTGAACACTGAAGCTTTCTTT.

V is TRBV28 and J is TRBJ2-7; 7 bases fit TRBD2. V shed 2 bases and J 2 bases; nucleotides not matched to a gene: 3. The germline V gene has CDR1 MDHEN and CDR2 SYDVKM. CDR3 length: 14 residues. CDR3 amino acids: CASSLGGRAYEQYF. Written as DNA, the CDR3 is TGTGCCAGCAGTTTAGGGGGGAGGGCCTACGAGCAGTACTTC.

CDR3 amino acids: CASRRDRQETQYF. The CDR3 nucleotides are TGTGCCAGCAGAAGGGACAGACAAGAGACCCAGTACTTC. The V gene is TRBV2, the J gene TRBJ2-5, with 7 bases fitting TRBD1. J gave up 2 bases and V 6 bases, and 3 bases lay outside the gene matches. This CDR3 contains 13 residues. In germline, CDR1 is SNHLY, CDR2 FYNNEI.

This chain uses TRBV27 with TRBJ2-2; 7 nucleotides agree with TRBD2. The germline gives CDR1 MNHEY, CDR2 SMNVEV (reference sequence). V lost 4 bases to trimming and J lost 6 bases; unmatched junction nucleotides: 8. The CDR3 runs to 15 residues. CDR3 residues: CASSSWRERAGELFF. The DNA of the CDR3 is TGTGCCAGCAGTTCTTGGCGGGAGAGGGCCGGGGAGCTGTTTTTT.

The chain links TRBV18 to TRBJ1-6, with 7 positions matching TRBD1. V lost 2 bases to trimming and J lost 9 bases; unmatched junction nucleotides: 16. CDR1 is KGHSH, CDR2 LQKENI, per germline. CDR3 length: 18 amino acids. Here the CDR3 reads CASSPVSGGQVEGSPLHF. CDR3 in DNA: TGTGCCAGCTCACCAGTGTCAGGTGGACAGGTAGAAGGTTCACCCCTCCACTTT.

This clone was recorded only once. The chain couples TRBV6-1 to TRBJ1-1; 9 bases map to TRBD1. This CDR3 is 15 amino acids long. Germline values: CDR1 MNHNS, CDR2 SASEGT. After removal of 7 bases from V and 4 bases from J, the junction contained 10 bases not matched to a gene. CDR3: CASIKTGGGGTEAFF. The CDR3 bases are TGTGCCAGCATTAAAACAGGGGGCGGGGGCACTGAAGCTTTCTTT.